This T cell receptor beta chain was sequenced during a study of blood T cells in healthy people across ages. Notes on the study in general: Versus aged donors, long-lived donors had higher diversity and more naive CD4+ cells. Age brought a roughly linear fall in TCR beta diversity measured per million T cells.

To note about this clonotype: The antigen is unknown.

This CDR3 contains 15 residues. Germline CDR1 and CDR2: DFQATT and SNEGSKA (reference sequence). The V and J ends lost 1 base and 4 bases, in that order; junction bases with no gene match: 8. Then a second PCR, running roughly 7 to 11 cycles, was carried out with a sample-barcoded 5' primer and a J-beta primer mix. Every individual sample yielded 2.5 million or more paired-end reads (each containing CDR3). TCRdb re-called the 5' RACE reads with MiXCR, one entry per CDR3 protein. The sample includes about 1.1 million distinct CDR3 sequences, 35% to 45% of them seen just once. Sequencing was done on a sample of blood. V and J are TRBV20-1 and TRBJ2-7, with 9 bases identical to TRBD2. The receptor comes from a man between 18 and 29 years old in good health. CDR3 region: CSARVTASGVYEQYF. The DNA of the CDR3 is TGCAGTGCTAGAGTTACCGCTAGCGGGGTATACGAGCAGTACTTC.